The following is a TCR beta chain sequence with its context. Its binding antigen is unknown. Qualities for individual bases were not recorded, and no much larger clone is one base off. This sample was taken from a study of OX40 agonist ivuxolimab in advanced cancers. Concerning the study at large: The costimulatory receptor OX40 (CD134) was targeted by ivuxolimab, a fully human IgG2 agonistic monoclonal antibody. The monotherapy dose-escalation portion (N ≈ 50 patients) of the phase I ivuxolimab trial is reported in the paper. Among the roughly 54 dose-escalation patients, approximately 20 had hepatocellular carcinoma, 15 or so melanoma, 9 renal cell carcinoma and 9 head and neck cancer. The point of sequencing TCRbeta in the periphery was to test whether ivuxolimab changed TCR sequence diversity and drove clonal T-cell expansion. Intravenous ivuxolimab was administered to patients every 2 weeks at six dose levels: 0.01, 0.1, 0.3, 1.5, 3 and 10 mg/kg. Partial responses occurred in three dose-escalation patients: two with cutaneous melanoma and one with hepatocellular carcinoma. Prior anti-PD-1, anti-PD-L1 or anti-CTLA-4 therapy was permitted, and checkpoint inhibitors had been received by about two fifths of dose-escalation patients. A male proportion of under 85% and a mean age of approximately 62 years, ranging from roughly 23 to 79, were recorded for the dose-escalation cohort. Overall study results and their limits: The antigen specificity of the peripheral T cells that underwent clonal expansion was not determined. Low levels of normalized T-cell clonal expansion were also seen in some patients who did not respond. At doses from 0.1 to 3.0 mg/kg, clonal expansion was seen in both CD4+ and CD8+ blood T cells between baseline and week 6. In the 0.1-3.0 mg/kg groups, partial responders were among the patients with the lowest normalized peripheral clonal expansion, particularly in CD8+ T cells. After ivuxolimab, CD8+ T cells had more expanded clones than CD4+ T cells on average.

Patients with a history of autoimmune disease or receiving systemic immunosuppression were excluded from the trial. Peripheral blood for TCR sequencing was collected from all dose cohorts at baseline, on cycle 4 day 1, and on cycle 7 day 1. The samples were taken from a phase I, first-in-human, multicenter, open-label dose-escalation trial of ivuxolimab. Adults with locally advanced or metastatic melanoma, renal cell, hepatocellular, or head and neck squamous cell carcinoma were enrolled in the trial. Before TCR sequencing, CD4+ T cells and CD8+ T cells from peripheral blood were sorted into separate populations. The junction shows trimming of 7 bases on V and 4 bases on J, plus 13 bases between the germline ends. The CDR3 runs 13 amino acids, cysteine and phenylalanine included. This entry keeps only the CDR3 DNA: 39 bases, framed from base 1. From a lookup of the germline V gene (reference sequence), CDR1 and CDR2 are LNHDA and SQIVND.

Genomic DNA was extracted from sorted cells for sequencing of the TCRbeta CDR3 region. TCRbeta CDR3 regions were sequenced using the immunoSEQ Assay. TCRdb mirrors the immuneACCESS table, restricted to in-frame sequences. Some clones are absent from its copies; in checked studies, under half trace to an unresolved V gene, and the reason for the others is unknown. The sample data list tens of thousands of clones, and about 88% of these were observed just once. 0.76% of the sample comes from the top ten. Sequenced material: CD4+ or CD8+ T cells sorted from blood, taken in a trial of the OX40 agonist ivuxolimab. The V and J genes are TRBV19 and TRBJ1-2, with a weak D call of TRBD1 (5 bases match). The receptor comes from an adult with an advanced solid tumor such as melanoma, head and neck, liver or kidney cancer. The CDR3 reads as follows: CASTHRTFYGYTF. Read as DNA, the sequence is TGTGCCAGTACCCACAGGACTTTCTATGGCTACACCTTC.